The following is a T cell receptor (beta chain) sequence with its context. The data were obtained in a study of blood T cell repertoires in COVID-19. Overall study context: Material from acute and convalescent COVID-19 was sourced from the United States, Italy and Spain. T cells, B-cell-depleted T cells, or PBMCs provided the cDNA or gDNA that served as material.

There are 17 residues in the CDR3. Per the study methods: Amplification from reference gene primers served as the basis for estimated nucleated cell counts. Produced via immunoSEQ multiplex PCR; TCRdb's table is partial and in-frame only. The DNA was the basis for D and trimming; V, J and clone size are from that table. The table shows 100,000 to 150,000 clones, with roughly 83% occurring only once. The source is a woman in her 30s who had recovered from COVID-19. Sequencing was performed on peripheral blood. V is TRBV21-1 and J is TRBJ2-1; TRBD2 is the table's D call, not checked against the DNA. TRBV21-1 is recorded as a pseudogene. CDR3 loop: CASSKALDGSFDNEQFF. The CDR3 coding sequence is TGTGCCAGCAGCAAAGCGCTTGACGGGAGTTTTGACAATGAGCAGTTCTTC.